The TCR beta chain under discussion was sequenced for a study of CD8+ T cells in alopecia areata. Overall study: Treated patients were given 5 to 10 mg oral tofacitinib twice daily. Severity scores in treated patients reflected the percentage of scalp affected. Study-level findings and limits: Lesional scalp displayed greater clonality than normal scalp, most notably in alopecia totalis/universalis.

cDNA prepared by RNA extraction and subsequent reverse transcription served as the template for sequencing. Sequenced by immunoSEQ multiplex PCR; TCRdb stores in-frame clones only, minus some. The sample lists about 180,000 clones, around 51% occurring once. Trimming removed 1 base at V and 1 base at J, with 13 bases between. This CDR3 has 17 amino acids. Germline lookup yields CDR1 SGHVS and CDR2 FQNEAQ. Comments on this clone: The target antigen is unknown.

Treatment indicated: oral pan-JAK inhibitor, 5-10 mg twice daily. Peripheral blood, together with lesional scalp punch biopsies, was collected from alopecia areata patients. V usage is TRBV7-8 and J usage is TRBJ2-2; maybe TRBD1 (6 bases). The receptor was derived from a human donor with alopecia areata. This specimen consisted of CD8+ T cells sorted from blood, obtained at roughly week 53, from a patient treated with tofacitinib. In DNA form, the CDR3 reads TGTGCCAGCAGCTTAGGAGTACAGGGATGGAACACCGGGGAGCTGTTTTTT. This translates into CASSLGVQGWNTGELFF.